The 10 T cell receptor beta chains given below trace back to one sample, sequenced in a study of shared clonotypes between healthy human individuals. Positively selected for CCR7, the CD45RO-negative cells used as naive CD8 cells excluded terminally differentiated effector memory CD45RA+ cells. Sequencing used immunoSEQ multiplex PCR; TCRdb keeps in-frame clones, though not all of them. The table records about 2 million clones, around 96% of them present only once. Material: naive CD8+ T cells sorted from blood. The receptors stem from a man aged 18 to 35 in good health.

Turning to this clone: In the same sample, other DNA sequences code for this CDR3. The V gene is TRBV4-1, the J gene TRBJ2-7, with D unresolved. Germline assignment: CDR1 MGHRA and CDR2 YSYEKL. CDR3 length: 13 residues. With 5 bases removed from V and 1 base from J, the gap between germline ends came to 9 bases. DNA for the CDR3: TGCGCCAGCAGCAGGACGGTATCCTACGAGCAGTACTTC. It is translated as CASSRTVSYEQYF.

In the case of this clone: Different DNA sequences within this sample yield the same CDR3. The chain is built from TRBV5-1 and TRBJ1-1; possibly TRBD1 for D (5 bases). Germline V gene sequence: CDR1 SGHRS, CDR2 YFSETQ. CDR3 length equals 15 residues. Trimming took off 0 bases at V and 0 bases at J, with 9 bases between the two ends. CDR3: CASSLDQGMNTEAFF. CDR3 DNA: TGCGCCAGCAGCTTGGACCAGGGCATGAACACTGAAGCTTTCTTT.

The V and J genes are TRBV6-5 and TRBJ2-1; D is ambiguous. Per germline, CDR1 MNHEY and CDR2 SVGAGI. The CDR3 runs 12 residues. Trimming took 2 bases from V and 9 from J, leaving 8 bases between them. DNA of the CDR3: TGTGCCAGCAGTTACCAAGGTATTGAGCAGTTCTTC. Protein sequence: CASSYQGIEQFF.

This clone showed up just once. The genes are TRBV4-1 and TRBJ2-7; tentatively, D is TRBD2 (7 bases). The V end was cut by 0 bases, the J end by 3 bases, with 12 bases between. The germline gives CDR1 MGHRA, CDR2 YSYEKL. This CDR3 spans 15 amino acids. In nucleotides, the CDR3 is TGCGCCAGCAGCCAAGAACAGGGAGGGGGCTACGAGCAGTACTTC. The encoded protein is CASSQEQGGGYEQYF.

The sample holds one count of this clone. The V call is TRBV29-1, the J call TRBJ2-5, with 10 positions matching TRBD2. Germline CDR1 reads SQVTM; CDR2 reads ANQGSEA. Trimming took 3 bases from V and 1 from J; bases not matched to a gene: 2. This CDR3 is built from 14 residues. CDR3 region: CSVELAGGQETQYF. The CDR3 region has the DNA TGCAGCGTTGAGTTAGCGGGAGGCCAAGAGACCCAGTACTTC.

This clone was detected only once. V usage is TRBV30 and J usage is TRBJ2-7; D may be TRBD2 (6 bases). Between the trimmed V and J ends, which lost 4 bases and 3 bases, there was a span of 13 bases. The germline CDR1 and CDR2 sequences are GTSNPN and SVGIG (reference sequence). This CDR3 is built from 13 residues. The DNA of the CDR3 is TGTGCCTGGACCTCGCGGGAAGACTACGAGCAGTACTTC. Translation gives CAWTSREDYEQYF. The full variable domain, its missing parts supplied by reference TRBV30 and TRBJ2-7, is SQTIHQWPATLVQPVGSPLSLECTVEGTSNPNLYWYRQAAGRGLQLLFYSVGIGQISSEVPQNLSASRPQDRQFILSSKKLLLSDSGFYLCAWTSREDYEQYFGPGTRLTVT.

Comments on this clone: One junction end does not reproduce the germline sequence, and a read error may be involved. The V and J genes are TRBV5-1 and TRBJ2-7; D is unresolved. Germline CDR1 SGHRS, CDR2 YFSETQ. The CDR3 totals 13 residues. CDR3: CASSLDPSHEQYF. As DNA, the CDR3 is TGCGCCAGCAGTCTTGACCCCTCCCACGAGCAGTACTTC.

The genes are TRBV28 and TRBJ2-1; D not certain. With 10 bases removed from V and 3 bases from J, the gap between germline ends came to 7 bases. Per the germline V gene, CDR1 is MDHEN and CDR2 is SYDVKM. This CDR3 is 11 amino acids long. The CDR3 DNA reads TGTGCCACTGGAGACTACAATGAGCAGTTCTTC. It translates to CATGDYNEQFF.

Worth noting for this clone: Other nucleotide sequences from this sample produce the same CDR3. The J gene is TRBJ1-2, the V gene TRBV6-5; D is possibly TRBD1 (6 bases). Trimming shortened V by 0 bases and J by 8 bases, and 10 bases separated the two germline ends. CDR1 MNHEY and CDR2 SVGAGI come from the germline V gene. The CDR3 has 13 residues. CDR3 coding DNA: TGTGCCAGCAGTTACTCGAGGGGGGACGGCTACACCTTC. This translates into CASSYSRGDGYTF.

The V gene is TRBV27, the J gene TRBJ2-3; D gene unclear. Germline-derived CDR1 and CDR2 are MNHEY and SMNVEV (reference sequence). This CDR3 comprises 12 residues. Trimming removed 8 bases from V and 7 bases from J, with 13 bases in between. For the CDR3, the DNA is TGTGCCAGCGGCCTGGGGTCAAATACGCAGTATTTT. Translated, it gives CASGLGSNTQYF.